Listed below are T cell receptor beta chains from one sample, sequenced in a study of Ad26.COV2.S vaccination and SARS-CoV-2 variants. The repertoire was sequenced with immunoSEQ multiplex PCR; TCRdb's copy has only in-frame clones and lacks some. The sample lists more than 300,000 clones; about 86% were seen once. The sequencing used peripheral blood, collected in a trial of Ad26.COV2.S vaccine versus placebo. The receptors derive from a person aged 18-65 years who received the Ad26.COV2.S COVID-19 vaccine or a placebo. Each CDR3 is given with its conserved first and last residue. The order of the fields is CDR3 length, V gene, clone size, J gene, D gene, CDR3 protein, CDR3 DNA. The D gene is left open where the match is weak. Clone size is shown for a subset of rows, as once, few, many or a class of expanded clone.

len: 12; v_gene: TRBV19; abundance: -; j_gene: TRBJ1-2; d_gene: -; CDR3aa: CASSISREGYTF; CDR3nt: TGTGCCAGTAGTATCAGCAGGGAGGGCTACACCTTC
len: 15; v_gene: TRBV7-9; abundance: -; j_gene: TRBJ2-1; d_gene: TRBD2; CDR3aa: CASSPGTSDSRKQFF; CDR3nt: TGTGCCAGCAGCCCCGGGACTAGCGACTCTCGAAAGCAGTTCTTC
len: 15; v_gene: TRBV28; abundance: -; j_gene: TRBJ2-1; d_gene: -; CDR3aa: CASSPRLGGVNEQFF; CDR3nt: TGTGCCAGCAGCCCCCGCCTAGGCGGGGTCAATGAGCAGTTCTTC
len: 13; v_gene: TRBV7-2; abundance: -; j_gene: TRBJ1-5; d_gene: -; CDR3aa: CASSLLGFQPQHF; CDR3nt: TGTGCCAGCAGCTTACTTGGGTTTCAGCCCCAGCATTTT
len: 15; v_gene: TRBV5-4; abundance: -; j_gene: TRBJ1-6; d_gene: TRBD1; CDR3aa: CASSTGQGEHSPLHF; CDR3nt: TGTGCCAGCAGCACCGGACAGGGTGAGCATTCACCCCTCCACTTT
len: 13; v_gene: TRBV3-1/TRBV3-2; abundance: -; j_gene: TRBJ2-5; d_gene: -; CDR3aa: CASSQGLRETQYF; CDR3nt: TGTGCCAGCAGCCAAGGGCTCAGAGAGACCCAGTACTTC
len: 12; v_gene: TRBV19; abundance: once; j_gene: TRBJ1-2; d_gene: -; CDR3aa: CASSLLRSGYTF; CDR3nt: TGTGCCAGTAGTTTACTCAGGAGTGGCTACACCTTC
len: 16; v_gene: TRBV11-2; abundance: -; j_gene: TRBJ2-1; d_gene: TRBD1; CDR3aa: CASSLIRGRGPNEQFF; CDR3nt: TGTGCCAGCAGCTTAATACGGGGTAGGGGGCCCAATGAGCAGTTCTTC
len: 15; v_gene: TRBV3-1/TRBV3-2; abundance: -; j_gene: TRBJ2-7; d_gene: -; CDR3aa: CASSRDPTVFYEQYF; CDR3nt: TGTGCCAGCAGCCGGGACCCCACGGTGTTCTACGAGCAGTACTTC
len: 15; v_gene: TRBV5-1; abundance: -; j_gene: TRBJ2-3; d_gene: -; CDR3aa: CASSSNPTSTDTQYF; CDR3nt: TGCGCCAGCAGCTCAAACCCCACTAGCACAGATACGCAGTATTTT
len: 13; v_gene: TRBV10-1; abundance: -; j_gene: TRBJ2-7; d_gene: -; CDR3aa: CASSEGVSYEQYF; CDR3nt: TGCGCCAGCAGTGAGGGGGTCTCCTACGAGCAGTACTTC
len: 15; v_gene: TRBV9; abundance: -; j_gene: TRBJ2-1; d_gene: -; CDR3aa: CASSVGGSGYNEQFF; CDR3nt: TGTGCCAGCAGCGTGGGTGGTAGCGGTTACAATGAGCAGTTCTTC
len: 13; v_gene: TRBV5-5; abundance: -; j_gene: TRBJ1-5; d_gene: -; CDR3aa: CASSLQDDQPQHF; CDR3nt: TGTGCCAGCAGCTTGCAGGATGATCAGCCCCAGCATTTT
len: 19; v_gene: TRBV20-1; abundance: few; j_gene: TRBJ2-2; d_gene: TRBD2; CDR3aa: CSASPLAGASRDDTGELFF; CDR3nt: TGCAGTGCTAGTCCACTAGCGGGGGCCTCCCGCGACGACACCGGGGAGCTGTTTTTT
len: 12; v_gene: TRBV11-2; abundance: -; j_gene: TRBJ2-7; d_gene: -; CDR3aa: CASTLAVYEQYF; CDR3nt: TGTGCCAGCACCTTAGCGGTCTACGAGCAGTACTTC
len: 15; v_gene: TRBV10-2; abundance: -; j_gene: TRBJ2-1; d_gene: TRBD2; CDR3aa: CASFPSGGPSNEQFF; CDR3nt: TGCGCCAGCTTCCCGAGCGGGGGACCCTCGAATGAGCAGTTCTTC
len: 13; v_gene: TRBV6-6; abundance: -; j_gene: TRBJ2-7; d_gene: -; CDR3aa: CASRGLLIDEQYF; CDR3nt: TGTGCCAGCAGGGGATTGCTTATTGACGAGCAGTACTTC
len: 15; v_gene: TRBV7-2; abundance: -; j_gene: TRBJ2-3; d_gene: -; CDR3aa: CASSNSGPSTDTQYF; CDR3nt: TGTGCCAGCAGCAACAGCGGACCCTCCACAGATACGCAGTATTTT
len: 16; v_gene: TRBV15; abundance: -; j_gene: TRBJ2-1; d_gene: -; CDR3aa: CATSEVGHSSYNEQFF; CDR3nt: TGTGCCACCAGCGAGGTGGGACACAGCTCCTACAATGAGCAGTTCTTC
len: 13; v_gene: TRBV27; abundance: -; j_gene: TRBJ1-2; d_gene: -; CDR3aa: CASSQNQGYGYTF; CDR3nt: TGTGCCAGCAGCCAAAACCAGGGCTATGGCTACACCTTC
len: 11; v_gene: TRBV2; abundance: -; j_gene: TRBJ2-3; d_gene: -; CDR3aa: CASSPTDTQYF; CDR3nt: TGTGCCAGCAGCCCGACAGATACGCAGTATTTT
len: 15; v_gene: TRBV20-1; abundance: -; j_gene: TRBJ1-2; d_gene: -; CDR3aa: CSARDTGTANYGYTF; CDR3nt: TGCAGTGCTCGTGATACCGGGACGGCGAACTATGGCTACACCTTC
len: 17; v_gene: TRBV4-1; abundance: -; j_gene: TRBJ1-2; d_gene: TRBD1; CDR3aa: CASSQGRGDRGNDGYTF; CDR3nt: TGCGCCAGCAGCCAAGGTCGAGGGGACAGGGGAAATGATGGCTACACCTTC
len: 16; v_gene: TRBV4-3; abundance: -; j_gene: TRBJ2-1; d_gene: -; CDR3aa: CASSQDGANRFDEQFF; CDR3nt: TGCGCCAGCAGCCAAGATGGGGCTAATCGGTTCGATGAGCAGTTCTTC
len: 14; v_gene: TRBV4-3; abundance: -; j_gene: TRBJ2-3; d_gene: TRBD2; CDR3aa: CASSQGGSDDTQYF; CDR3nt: TGCGCCAGCAGCCAGGGGGGGTCGGACGATACGCAGTATTTT
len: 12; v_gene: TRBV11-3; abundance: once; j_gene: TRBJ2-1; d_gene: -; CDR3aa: CASSPSDNEQFF; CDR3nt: TGTGCCAGCAGCCCCTCAGACAATGAGCAGTTCTTC
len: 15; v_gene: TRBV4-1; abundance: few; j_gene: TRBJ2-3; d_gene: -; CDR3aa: CASSQDSWLTDTQYF; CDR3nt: TGCGCCAGCAGCCAAGATTCATGGCTCACAGATACGCAGTATTTT
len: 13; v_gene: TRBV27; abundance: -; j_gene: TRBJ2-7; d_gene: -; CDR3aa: CASSLWGGYEQYF; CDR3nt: TGTGCCAGCAGTTTATGGGGCGGCTACGAGCAGTACTTC
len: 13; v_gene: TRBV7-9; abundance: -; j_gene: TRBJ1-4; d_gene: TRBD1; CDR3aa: CASSWTGSEKLFF; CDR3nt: TGTGCCAGCAGCTGGACAGGGTCTGAAAAACTGTTTTTT
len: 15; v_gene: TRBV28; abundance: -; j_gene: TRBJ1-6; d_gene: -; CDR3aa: CASSLPDSTQSPLHF; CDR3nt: TGTGCCAGCAGTTTACCGGACTCTACGCAGTCACCCCTCCACTTT
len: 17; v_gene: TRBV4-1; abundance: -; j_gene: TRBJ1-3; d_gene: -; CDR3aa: CASSRNTPWGTGNTIYF; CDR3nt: TGCGCCAGCAGCCGGAATACGCCGTGGGGCACTGGAAACACCATATATTTT
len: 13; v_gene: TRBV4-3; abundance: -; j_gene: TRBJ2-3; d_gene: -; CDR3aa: CASSQGAADTQYF; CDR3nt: TGCGCCAGCAGCCAGGGGGCGGCAGATACGCAGTATTTT
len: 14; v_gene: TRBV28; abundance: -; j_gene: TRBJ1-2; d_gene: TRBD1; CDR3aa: CASRISGGIYGYTF; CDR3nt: TGTGCCAGCAGGATTTCAGGGGGTATCTATGGCTACACCTTC
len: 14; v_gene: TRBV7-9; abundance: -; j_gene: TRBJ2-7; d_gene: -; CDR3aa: CASSLVGVGNEQYF; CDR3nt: TGTGCCAGCAGCTTAGTTGGGGTTGGGAACGAGCAGTACTTC
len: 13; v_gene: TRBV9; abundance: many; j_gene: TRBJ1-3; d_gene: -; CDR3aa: CASSLGDGNTIYF; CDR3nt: TGTGCCAGCAGCCTCGGCGATGGAAACACCATATATTTT
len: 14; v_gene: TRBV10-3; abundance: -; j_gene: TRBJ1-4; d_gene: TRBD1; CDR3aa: CAIRGGQGREKLFF; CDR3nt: TGTGCCATCAGGGGGGGACAGGGACGCGAAAAACTGTTTTTT
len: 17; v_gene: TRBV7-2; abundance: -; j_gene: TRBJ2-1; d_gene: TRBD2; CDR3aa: CASSLARGLAGNNEQFF; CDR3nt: TGTGCCAGCAGCTTAGCGCGAGGGCTAGCGGGAAACAATGAGCAGTTCTTC
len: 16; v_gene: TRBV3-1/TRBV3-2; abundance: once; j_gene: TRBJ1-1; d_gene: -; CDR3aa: CASSQGRGIRNTEAFF; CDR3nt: TGTGCCAGCAGCCAAGGGCGGGGGATTCGGAACACTGAAGCTTTCTTT
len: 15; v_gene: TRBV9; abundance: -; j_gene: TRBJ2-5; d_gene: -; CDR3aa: CASSVGGVSQETQYF; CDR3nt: TGTGCCAGCAGCGTAGGTGGGGTATCCCAAGAGACCCAGTACTTC
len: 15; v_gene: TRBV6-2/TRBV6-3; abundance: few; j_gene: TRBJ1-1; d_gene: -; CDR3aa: CASSYGETLNTEAFF; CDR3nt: TGTGCCAGCAGTTACGGGGAGACTCTGAACACTGAAGCTTTCTTT
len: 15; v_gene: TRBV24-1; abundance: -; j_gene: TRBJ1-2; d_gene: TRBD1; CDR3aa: CATSDWTGTNYGYTF; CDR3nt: TGTGCCACCAGTGATTGGACAGGGACTAACTATGGCTACACCTTC
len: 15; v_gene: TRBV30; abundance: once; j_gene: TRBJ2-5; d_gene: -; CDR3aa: CAWKQGGPPQETQYF; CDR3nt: TGTGCCTGGAAGCAGGGGGGGCCCCCCCAAGAGACCCAGTACTTC
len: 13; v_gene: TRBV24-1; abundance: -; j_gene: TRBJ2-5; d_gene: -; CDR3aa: CATSDMAVETQYF; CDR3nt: TGTGCCACCAGTGATATGGCTGTCGAGACCCAGTACTTC
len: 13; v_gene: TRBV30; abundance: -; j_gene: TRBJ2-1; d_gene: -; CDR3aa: CAWSVYLYNEQFF; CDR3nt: TGTGCCTGGAGTGTATACCTCTACAATGAGCAGTTCTTC
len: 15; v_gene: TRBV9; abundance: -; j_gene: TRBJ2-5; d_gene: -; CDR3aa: CASSVVAGGRETQYF; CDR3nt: TGTGCCAGCAGCGTAGTGGCAGGGGGGAGGGAGACCCAGTACTTC
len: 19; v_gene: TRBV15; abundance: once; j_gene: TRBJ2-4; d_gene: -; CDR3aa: CATSRDPRRALLAKNIQYF; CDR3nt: TGTGCCACCAGCAGAGATCCAAGGCGGGCTTTGCTAGCCAAAAACATTCAGTACTTC
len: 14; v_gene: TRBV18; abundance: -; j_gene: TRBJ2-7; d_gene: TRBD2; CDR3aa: CASSPPGRVYEQYF; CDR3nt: TGTGCCAGCTCACCACCCGGGAGGGTTTACGAGCAGTACTTC
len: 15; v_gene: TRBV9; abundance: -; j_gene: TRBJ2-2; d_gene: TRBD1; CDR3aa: CASSRNRGGTGELFF; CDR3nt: TGTGCCAGCAGCCGAAACAGGGGTGGTACCGGGGAGCTGTTTTTT
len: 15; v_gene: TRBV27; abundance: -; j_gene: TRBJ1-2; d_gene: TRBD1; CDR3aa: CASSLRDRVGYGYTF; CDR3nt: TGTGCCAGCAGTCTCCGGGACAGGGTTGGCTATGGCTACACCTTC